This T cell receptor (beta chain) was recorded in a study of T cell repertoires in cytomegalovirus infection. On the study more broadly: Well-studied HLA-B-restricted epitopes and recently identified HLA-C-restricted epitopes of CMV were both used in the study. It was the public TCR beta signatures that indicated both CMV infection and matching HLA type.

The study's findings and limits: Carriers of CMV plus the relevant HLA were identified by cumulative public TCR beta family frequency. The ex vivo response was dominated by HLA-C-restricted CMV-specific TCR beta clonotypes.

From the reads, TCRdb called clonotypes with MiXCR, one entry per CDR3 protein. The table records a few hundred thousand distinct CDR3 sequences, 40% of them present only once. This clonotype was seen more than once but under ten times. The antigen is undetermined. Sequences were derived from cultured PBMCs, sampled from culture after CMV antigen stimulation. The sequence was obtained from a human donor in good health (CMV status not recorded). Some clones in this sample may be carry-over from other donors' samples.

The CDR3: CASNELIDWSTDTQYF. In DNA, the CDR3 is TGTGCCAGCAACGAGCTTATTGACTGGAGCACAGATACGCAGTATTTT. V usage is TRBV7-2 and J usage is TRBJ2-3; D not resolved. V lost 7 bases and J 0 bases, leaving 17 bases between the germline ends. This CDR3 contains 16 residues. CDR1 is SGHTA, CDR2 FQGNSA, per germline.